The clone carrying this T cell receptor (beta chain) was recorded once. The CDR3 runs to 15 residues. Germline CDR1 and CDR2: MNHEY and SVGAGI. Losses at the gene ends were 6 bases for V and 4 bases for J; bases not matched to a gene: 5. TCRdb keeps only in-frame clones here, not all; method: immunoSEQ multiplex PCR. The table has about 120,000 clones, less than 90% seen once; the top ten hold 6.5% to 9%. The data are from a study of T cell responses to AZD1222 COVID-19 vaccine. The sequence came from an adult in good health. The chain combines TRBV6-5 with TRBJ2-3, with TRBD2 matching 12 bases. The material was peripheral blood, obtained on day 0 of AZD1222 vaccination. CDR3 in amino acids: CASSQLAGGPDTQYF. The CDR3 DNA reads as TGTGCCAGCAGCCAGCTAGCGGGGGGGCCAGATACGCAGTATTTT.